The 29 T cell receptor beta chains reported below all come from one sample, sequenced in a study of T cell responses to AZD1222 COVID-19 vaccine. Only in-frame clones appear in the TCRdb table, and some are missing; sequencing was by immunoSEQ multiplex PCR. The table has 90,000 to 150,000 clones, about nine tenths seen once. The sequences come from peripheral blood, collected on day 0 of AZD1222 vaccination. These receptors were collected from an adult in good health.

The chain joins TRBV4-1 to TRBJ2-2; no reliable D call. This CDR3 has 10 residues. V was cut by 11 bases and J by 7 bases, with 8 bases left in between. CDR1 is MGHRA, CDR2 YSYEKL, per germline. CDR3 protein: CASFGGELFF. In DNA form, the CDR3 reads TGCGCCTCATTTGGCGGGGAGCTGTTTTTT.

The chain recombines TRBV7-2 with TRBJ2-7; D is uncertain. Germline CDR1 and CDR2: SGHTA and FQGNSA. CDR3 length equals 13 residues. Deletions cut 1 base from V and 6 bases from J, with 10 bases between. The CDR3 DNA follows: TGTGCCAGCAGCTTAGTCCCGGACCGCGAGCAGTACTTC. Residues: CASSLVPDREQYF.

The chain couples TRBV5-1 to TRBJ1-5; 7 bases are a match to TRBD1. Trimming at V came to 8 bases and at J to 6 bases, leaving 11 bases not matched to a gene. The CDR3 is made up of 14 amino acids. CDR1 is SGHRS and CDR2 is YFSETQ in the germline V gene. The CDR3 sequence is CARRSDRSGQPQHF. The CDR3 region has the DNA TGCGCCAGACGTTCGGACAGGTCAGGTCAGCCCCAGCATTTT.

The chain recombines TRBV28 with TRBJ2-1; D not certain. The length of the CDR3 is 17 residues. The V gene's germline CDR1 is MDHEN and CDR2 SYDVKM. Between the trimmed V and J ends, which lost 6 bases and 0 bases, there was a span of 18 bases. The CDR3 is CASSPQWGSSSYNEQFF. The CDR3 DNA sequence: TGTGCCAGCAGCCCCCAGTGGGGTTCAAGCTCCTACAATGAGCAGTTCTTC.

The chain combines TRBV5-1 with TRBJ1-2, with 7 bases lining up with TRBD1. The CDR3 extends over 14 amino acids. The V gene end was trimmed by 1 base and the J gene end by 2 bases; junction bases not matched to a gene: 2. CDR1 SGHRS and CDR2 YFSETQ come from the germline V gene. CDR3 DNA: TGCGCCAGCAGCTTGCCGACAGGGAACTATGGCTACACCTTC. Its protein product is CASSLPTGNYGYTF.

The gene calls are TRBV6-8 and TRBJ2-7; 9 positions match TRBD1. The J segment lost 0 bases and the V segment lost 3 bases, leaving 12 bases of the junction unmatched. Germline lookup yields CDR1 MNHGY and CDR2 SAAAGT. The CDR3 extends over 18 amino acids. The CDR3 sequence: CASSYCVGQGSASYEQYF. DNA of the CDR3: TGTGCCAGCAGTTATTGTGTCGGACAGGGGAGTGCCTCCTACGAGCAGTACTTC.

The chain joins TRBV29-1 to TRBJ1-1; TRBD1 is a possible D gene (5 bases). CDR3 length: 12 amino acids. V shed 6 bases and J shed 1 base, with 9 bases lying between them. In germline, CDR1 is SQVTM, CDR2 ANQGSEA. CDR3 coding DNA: TGCAGCGTCAGGGACCCGAACACTGAAGCTTTCTTT. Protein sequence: CSVRDPNTEAFF.

CDR3 sequence: CASSSGTGVYEQYF. The DNA for the CDR3 is TGTGCCAGCAGTTCCGGGACAGGGGTATACGAGCAGTACTTC. The chain employs TRBV13 and TRBJ2-7; TRBD1 matches at 10 bases. V was pared by 6 bases and J by 4 bases, with 6 bases of the junction left unmatched. The CDR3 is made up of 14 amino acids. The V gene's germline CDR1 is PRHDT and CDR2 FYEKMQ (reference sequence).

CDR3 protein: CASSLLREAPYEQYF. CDR3 coding DNA: TGTGCCAGCAGCTTATTGAGGGAGGCCCCCTACGAGCAGTACTTC. The V gene is TRBV11-1, the J gene TRBJ2-7, with D perhaps matching TRBD2 (6 bases). Germline loops: CDR1 SGHAT, CDR2 FQDESV (reference sequence). Trimming removed 2 bases from V and 2 bases from J, with 13 bases in between. The CDR3 is 15 residues long.

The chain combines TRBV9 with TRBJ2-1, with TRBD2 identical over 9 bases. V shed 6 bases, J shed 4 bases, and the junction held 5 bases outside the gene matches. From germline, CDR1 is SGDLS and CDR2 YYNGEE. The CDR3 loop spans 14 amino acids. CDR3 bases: TGTGCCAGCACCCGAGCGGGAGGATACAATGAGCAGTTCTTC. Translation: CASTRAGGYNEQFF.

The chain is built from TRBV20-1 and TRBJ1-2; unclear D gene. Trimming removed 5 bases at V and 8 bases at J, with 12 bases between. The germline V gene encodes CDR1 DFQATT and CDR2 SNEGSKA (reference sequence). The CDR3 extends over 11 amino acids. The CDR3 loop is CSAQSSQGYTF. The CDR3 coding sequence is TGCAGTGCTCAGAGCAGTCAGGGCTACACCTTC.

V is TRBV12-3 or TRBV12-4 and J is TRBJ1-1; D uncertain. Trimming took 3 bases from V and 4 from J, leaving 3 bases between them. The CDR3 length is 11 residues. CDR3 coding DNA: TGTGCCAGCAGTTTGACCACTGAAGCTTTCTTT. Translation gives CASSLTTEAFF.

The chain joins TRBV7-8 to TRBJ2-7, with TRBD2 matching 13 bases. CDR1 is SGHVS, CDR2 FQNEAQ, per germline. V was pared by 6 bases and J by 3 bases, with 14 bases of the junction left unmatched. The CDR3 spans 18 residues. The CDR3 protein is CASSYGLAGVPIDYEQYF. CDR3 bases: TGTGCCAGCAGTTATGGACTAGCGGGAGTCCCAATCGACTACGAGCAGTACTTC.

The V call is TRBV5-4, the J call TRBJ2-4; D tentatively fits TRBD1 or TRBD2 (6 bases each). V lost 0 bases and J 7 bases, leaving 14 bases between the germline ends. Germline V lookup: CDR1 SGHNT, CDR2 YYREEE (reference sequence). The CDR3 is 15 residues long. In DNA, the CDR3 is TGTGCCAGCAGCTTGGGAGGGGGGACGGGGAACATTCAGTACTTC. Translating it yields CASSLGGGTGNIQYF.

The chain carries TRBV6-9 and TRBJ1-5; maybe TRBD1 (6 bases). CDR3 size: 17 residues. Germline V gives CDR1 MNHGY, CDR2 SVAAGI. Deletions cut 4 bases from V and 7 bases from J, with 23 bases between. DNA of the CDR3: TGTGCCAGCAGTTTCCGGCCTACAGGGCGGCGCGGACAGCCCCAGCATTTT. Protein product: CASSFRPTGRRGQPQHF.

CDR3: CASRRLGAYEQYF. The DNA for the CDR3 is TGTGCCAGCAGACGCTTGGGGGCGTACGAGCAGTACTTC. This chain joins TRBV6-5 and TRBJ2-7; tentative D call: TRBD1 (6 bases). Per germline, CDR1 MNHEY and CDR2 SVGAGI. V shed 6 bases and J shed 4 bases, with 13 bases lying between them. The CDR3 is 13 residues long.

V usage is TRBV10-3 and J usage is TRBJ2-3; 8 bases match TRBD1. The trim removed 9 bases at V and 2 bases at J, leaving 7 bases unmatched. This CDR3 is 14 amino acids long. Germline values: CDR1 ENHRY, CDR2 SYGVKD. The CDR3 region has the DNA TGTGCCATTACGCAGGGGGCTGTCACAGATACGCAGTATTTT. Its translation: CAITQGAVTDTQYF.

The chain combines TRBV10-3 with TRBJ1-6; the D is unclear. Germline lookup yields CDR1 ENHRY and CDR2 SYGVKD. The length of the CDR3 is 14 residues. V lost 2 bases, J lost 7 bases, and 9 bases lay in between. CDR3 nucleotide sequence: TGTGCCATCAGTGAGCTGGCAGCGAATTCACCCCTCCACTTT. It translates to CAISELAANSPLHF.

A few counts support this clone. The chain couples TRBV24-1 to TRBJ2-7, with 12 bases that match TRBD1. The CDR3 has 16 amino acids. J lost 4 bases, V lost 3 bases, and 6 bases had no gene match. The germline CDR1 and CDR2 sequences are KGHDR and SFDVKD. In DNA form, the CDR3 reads TGTGCCACCAGTGATCCCGGGACAGGGGGCAAATACGAGCAGTACTTC. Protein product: CATSDPGTGGKYEQYF.

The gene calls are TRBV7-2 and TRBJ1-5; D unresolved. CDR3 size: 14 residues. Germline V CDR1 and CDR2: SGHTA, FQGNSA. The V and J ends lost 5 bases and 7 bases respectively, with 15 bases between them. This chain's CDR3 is CASSRPGSGQPQHF. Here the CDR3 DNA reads TGTGCCAGCAGCCGCCCTGGGTCTGGACAGCCCCAGCATTTT.

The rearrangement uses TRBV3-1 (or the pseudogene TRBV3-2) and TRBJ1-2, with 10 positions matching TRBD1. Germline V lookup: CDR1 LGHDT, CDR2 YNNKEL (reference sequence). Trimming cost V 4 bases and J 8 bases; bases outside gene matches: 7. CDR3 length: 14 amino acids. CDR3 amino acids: CASSPGTGVNGYTF. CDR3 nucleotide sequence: TGTGCCAGCAGCCCTGGGACAGGGGTTAACGGCTACACCTTC.

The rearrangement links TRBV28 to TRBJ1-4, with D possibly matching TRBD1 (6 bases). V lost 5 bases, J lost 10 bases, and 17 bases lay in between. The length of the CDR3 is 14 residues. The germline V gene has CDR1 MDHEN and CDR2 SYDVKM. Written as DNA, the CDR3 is TGTGCCAGCAGTCCCCGGGGGCTGGGGGGAAAACTGTTTTTT. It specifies CASSPRGLGGKLFF.

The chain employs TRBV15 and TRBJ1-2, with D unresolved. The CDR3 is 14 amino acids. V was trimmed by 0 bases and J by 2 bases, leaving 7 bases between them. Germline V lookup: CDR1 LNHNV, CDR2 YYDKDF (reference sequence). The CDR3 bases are TGTGCCACCAGCAGAGATTGGCAGAACTATGGCTACACCTTC. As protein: CATSRDWQNYGYTF.

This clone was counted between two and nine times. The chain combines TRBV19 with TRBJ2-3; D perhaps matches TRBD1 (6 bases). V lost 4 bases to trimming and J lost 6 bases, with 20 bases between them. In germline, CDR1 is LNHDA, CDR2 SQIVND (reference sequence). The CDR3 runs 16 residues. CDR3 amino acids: CASSTDLTGASDTQYF. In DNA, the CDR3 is TGTGCCAGTAGTACCGACTTGACAGGTGCCTCCGATACGCAGTATTTT.

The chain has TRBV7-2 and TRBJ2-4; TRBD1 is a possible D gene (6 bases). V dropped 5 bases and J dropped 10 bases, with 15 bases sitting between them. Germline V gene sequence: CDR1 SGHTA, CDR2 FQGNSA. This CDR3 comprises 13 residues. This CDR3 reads CASSAGTGSIQYF. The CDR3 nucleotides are TGTGCCAGCAGCGCCGGCACAGGGTCTATTCAGTACTTC.

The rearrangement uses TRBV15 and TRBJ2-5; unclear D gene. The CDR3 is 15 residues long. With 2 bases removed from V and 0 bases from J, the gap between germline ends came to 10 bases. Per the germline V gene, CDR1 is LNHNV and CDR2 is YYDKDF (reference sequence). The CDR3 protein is CATSRSLPYQETQYF. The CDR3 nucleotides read TGTGCCACCAGCAGAAGCCTCCCGTACCAAGAGACCCAGTACTTC. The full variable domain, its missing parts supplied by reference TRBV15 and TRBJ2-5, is DAMVIQNPRYQVTQFGKPVTLSCSQTLNHNVMYWYQQKSSQAPKLLFHYYDKDFNNEADTPDNFQSRRPNTSFCFLDIRSPGLGDTAMYLCATSRSLPYQETQYFGPGTRLLVL.

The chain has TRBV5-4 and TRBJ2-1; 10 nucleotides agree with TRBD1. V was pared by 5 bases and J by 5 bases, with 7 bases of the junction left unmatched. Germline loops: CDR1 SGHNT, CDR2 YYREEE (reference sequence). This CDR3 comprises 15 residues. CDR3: CASRSGQGTNNEQFF. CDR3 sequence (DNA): TGTGCCAGCAGGTCGGGACAGGGGACGAACAATGAGCAGTTCTTC.

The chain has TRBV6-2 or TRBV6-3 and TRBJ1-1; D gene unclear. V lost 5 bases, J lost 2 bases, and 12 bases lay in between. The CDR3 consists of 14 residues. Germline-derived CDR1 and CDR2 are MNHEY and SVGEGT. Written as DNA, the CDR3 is TGTGCCAGCAGTATTGGAAGCCTCAACACTGAAGCTTTCTTT. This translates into CASSIGSLNTEAFF.

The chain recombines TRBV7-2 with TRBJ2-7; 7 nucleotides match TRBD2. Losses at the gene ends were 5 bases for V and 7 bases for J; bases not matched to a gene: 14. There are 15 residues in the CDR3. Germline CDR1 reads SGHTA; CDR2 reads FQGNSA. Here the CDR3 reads CASSNEAGRSGEQYF. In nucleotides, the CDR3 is TGTGCCAGCAGCAATGAAGCGGGGAGATCAGGGGAGCAGTACTTC.